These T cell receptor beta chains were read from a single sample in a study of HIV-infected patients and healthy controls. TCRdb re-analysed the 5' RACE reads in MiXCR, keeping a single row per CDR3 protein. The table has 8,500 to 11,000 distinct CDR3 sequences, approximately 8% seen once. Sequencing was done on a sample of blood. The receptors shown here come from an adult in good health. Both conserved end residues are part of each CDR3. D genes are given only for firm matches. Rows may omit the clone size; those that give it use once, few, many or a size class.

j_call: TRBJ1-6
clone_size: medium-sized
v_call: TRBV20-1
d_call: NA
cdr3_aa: CSAWRGLDNSPLHF
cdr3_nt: TGCAGTGCTTGGAGGGGACTCGATAATTCACCCCTCCACTTT

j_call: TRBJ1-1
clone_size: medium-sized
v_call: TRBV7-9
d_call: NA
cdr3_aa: CASSRRYTEAFF
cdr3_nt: TGTGCCAGCAGCCGCAGGTACACTGAAGCTTTCTTT

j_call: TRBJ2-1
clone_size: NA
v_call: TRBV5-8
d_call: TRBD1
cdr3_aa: CASSQTGGNEQFF
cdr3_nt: TGTGCCAGCAGCCAGACAGGGGGTAATGAGCAGTTCTTC

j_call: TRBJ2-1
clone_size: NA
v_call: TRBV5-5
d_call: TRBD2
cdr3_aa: CASSRTSGPDNEQFF
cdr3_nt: TGTGCCAGCAGCCGGACTAGCGGGCCTGACAATGAGCAGTTCTTC

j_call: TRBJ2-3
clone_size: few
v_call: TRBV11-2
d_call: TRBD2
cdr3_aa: CASSRTRGGSDTQYF
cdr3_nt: TGTGCCAGCAGCCGGACTCGCGGGGGTTCAGATACGCAGTATTTT

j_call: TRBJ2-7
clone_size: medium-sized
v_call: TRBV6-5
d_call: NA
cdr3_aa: CASSYTRTAGEQYF
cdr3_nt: TGTGCCAGCAGTTACACCCGGACGGCCGGCGAGCAGTACTTC

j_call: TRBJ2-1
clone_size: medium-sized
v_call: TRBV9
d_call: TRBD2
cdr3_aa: CASSAPPGASGVGEQFF
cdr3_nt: TGTGCCAGCAGCGCTCCCCCGGGGGCTAGCGGGGTAGGAGAGCAGTTCTTC

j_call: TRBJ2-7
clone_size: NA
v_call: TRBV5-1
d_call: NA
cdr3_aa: CASSDLSYEQYF
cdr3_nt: TGCGCCAGCAGCGACCTCTCCTACGAGCAGTACTTC

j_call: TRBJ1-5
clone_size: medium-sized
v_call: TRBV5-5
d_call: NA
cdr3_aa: CASSPAVFRGAQHF
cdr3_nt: TGTGCCAGCAGCCCCGCCGTCTTTCGGGGGGCCCAGCATTTT

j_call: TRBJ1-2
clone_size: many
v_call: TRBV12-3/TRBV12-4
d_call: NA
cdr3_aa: CASGWGYGYTF
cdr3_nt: TGTGCCAGCGGGTGGGGCTATGGCTACACCTTC

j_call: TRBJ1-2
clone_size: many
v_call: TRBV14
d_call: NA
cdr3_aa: CASSQVGRRANYGYTF
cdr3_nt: TGTGCCAGCAGCCAAGTCGGCAGGCGAGCTAACTATGGCTACACCTTC

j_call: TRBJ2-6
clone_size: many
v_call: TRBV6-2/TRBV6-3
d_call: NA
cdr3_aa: CASSLFSGANVLTF
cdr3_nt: TGTGCCAGCAGTTTGTTCTCTGGGGCCAACGTCCTGACTTTC

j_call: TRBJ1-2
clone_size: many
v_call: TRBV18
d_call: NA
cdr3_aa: CASSPQTRQRANYGYTF
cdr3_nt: TGTGCCAGCTCACCGCAGACTCGGCAGCGCGCTAACTATGGCTACACCTTC

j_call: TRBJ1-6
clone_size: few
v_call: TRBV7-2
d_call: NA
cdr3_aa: CASSPGTPGNSPLHF
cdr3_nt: TGTGCCAGCAGCCCTGGGACTCCTGGTAATTCACCCCTCCACTTT

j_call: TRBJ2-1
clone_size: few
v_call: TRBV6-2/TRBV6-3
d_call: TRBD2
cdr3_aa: CASKNGGSRNEQFF
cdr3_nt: TGTGCCAGCAAGAACGGGGGGAGTCGCAATGAGCAGTTCTTC

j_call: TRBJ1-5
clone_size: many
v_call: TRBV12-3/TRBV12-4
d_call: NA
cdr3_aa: CASSFSSNQPQHF
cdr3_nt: TGTGCCAGCAGTTTTTCAAGCAATCAGCCCCAGCATTTT

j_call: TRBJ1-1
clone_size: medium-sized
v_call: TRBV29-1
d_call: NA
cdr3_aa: CSVLGTGMVSEAFF
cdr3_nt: TGCAGCGTCCTGGGGACGGGAATGGTCTCTGAAGCTTTCTTT

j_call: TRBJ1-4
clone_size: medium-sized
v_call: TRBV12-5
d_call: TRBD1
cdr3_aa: CASGPGQGNEKLFF
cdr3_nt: TGTGCTAGTGGTCCCGGACAGGGGAATGAAAAACTGTTTTTT

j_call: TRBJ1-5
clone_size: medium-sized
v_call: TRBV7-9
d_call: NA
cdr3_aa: CASSYERGAPQHF
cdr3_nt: TGTGCCAGCAGCTACGAACGGGGAGCGCCCCAGCATTTT

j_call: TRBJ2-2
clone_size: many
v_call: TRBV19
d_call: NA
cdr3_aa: CASSIRAQNTGELFF
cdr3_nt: TGTGCCAGTAGTATCCGGGCCCAGAACACCGGGGAGCTGTTTTTT

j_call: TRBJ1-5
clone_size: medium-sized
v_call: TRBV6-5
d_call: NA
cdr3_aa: CASSPRPSRDGNQPQHF
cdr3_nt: TGTGCCAGCAGCCCCCGACCTTCCCGGGATGGCAATCAGCCCCAGCATTTT

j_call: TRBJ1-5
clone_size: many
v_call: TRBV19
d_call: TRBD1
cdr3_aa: CASSTGTGGSNQPQHF
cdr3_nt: TGTGCCAGTAGTACTGGGACAGGGGGAAGCAATCAGCCCCAGCATTTT

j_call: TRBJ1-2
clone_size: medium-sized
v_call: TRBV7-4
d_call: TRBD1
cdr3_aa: CASSQRDRVRGYTF
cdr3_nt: TGTGCCAGCAGTCAGAGGGACAGGGTCAGAGGCTACACCTTC

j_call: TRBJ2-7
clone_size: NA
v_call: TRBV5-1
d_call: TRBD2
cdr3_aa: CASSSPGLAAYEQYF
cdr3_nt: TGCGCCAGCAGCTCTCCGGGACTAGCGGCCTACGAGCAGTACTTC

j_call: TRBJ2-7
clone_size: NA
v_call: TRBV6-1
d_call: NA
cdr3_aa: CASRALTYEQYF
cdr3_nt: TGTGCCAGCAGGGCCCTAACCTACGAGCAGTACTTC

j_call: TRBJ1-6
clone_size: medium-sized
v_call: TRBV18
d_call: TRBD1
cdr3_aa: CASSPSGTGGFRSPLHF
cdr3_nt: TGTGCCAGCTCACCCTCCGGGACAGGGGGGTTCCGTTCACCCCTCCACTTT

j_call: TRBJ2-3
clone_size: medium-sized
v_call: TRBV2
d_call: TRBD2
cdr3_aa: CASSSGGASTDTQYF
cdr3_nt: TGTGCCAGCAGTAGCGGGGGCGCTAGCACAGATACGCAGTATTTT

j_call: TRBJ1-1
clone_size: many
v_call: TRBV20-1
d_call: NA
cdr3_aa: CSARPFGGHLEAFF
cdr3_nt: TGCAGTGCTAGGCCTTTTGGGGGCCACCTTGAAGCTTTCTTT

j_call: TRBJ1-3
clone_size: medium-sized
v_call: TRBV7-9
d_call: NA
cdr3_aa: CASSLRGQSSGNTIYF
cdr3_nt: TGTGCCAGCAGCTTGCGTGGGCAGAGCTCTGGAAACACCATATATTTT

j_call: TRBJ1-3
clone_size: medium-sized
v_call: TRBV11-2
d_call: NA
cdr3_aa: CASSRSQGSGNTIYF
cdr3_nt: TGTGCCAGCAGCCGGTCCCAGGGCTCTGGAAACACCATATATTTT

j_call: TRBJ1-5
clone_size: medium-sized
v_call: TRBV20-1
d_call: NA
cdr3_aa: CSATGSRSYSNQPQHF
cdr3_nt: TGCAGTGCTACGGGATCGAGGAGTTATAGCAATCAGCCCCAGCATTTT

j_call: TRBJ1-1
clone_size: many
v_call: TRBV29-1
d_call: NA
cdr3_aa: CSVVNTRGGTEAFF
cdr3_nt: TGCAGCGTAGTAAATACCAGGGGAGGGACTGAAGCTTTCTTT

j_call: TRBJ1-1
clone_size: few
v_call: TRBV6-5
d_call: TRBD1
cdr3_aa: CASSRGGQGRTEAFF
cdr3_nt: TGTGCCAGCAGCCGAGGGGGACAGGGCAGGACTGAAGCTTTCTTT

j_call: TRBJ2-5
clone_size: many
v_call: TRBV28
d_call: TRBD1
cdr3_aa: CASRDRGQETQYF
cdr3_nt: TGTGCCAGCAGGGACAGGGGTCAAGAGACCCAGTACTTC

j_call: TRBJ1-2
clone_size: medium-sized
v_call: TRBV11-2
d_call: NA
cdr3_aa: CASSLAGSYGYTF
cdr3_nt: TGTGCCAGCAGCTTGGCGGGTAGCTATGGCTACACCTTC

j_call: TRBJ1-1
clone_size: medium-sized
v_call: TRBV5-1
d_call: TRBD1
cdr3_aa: CASRTGTANTEAFF
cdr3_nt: TGCGCCAGCAGGACCGGGACAGCTAACACTGAAGCTTTCTTT

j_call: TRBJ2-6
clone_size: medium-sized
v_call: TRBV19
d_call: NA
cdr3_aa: CASSPQANGANVLTF
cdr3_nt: TGTGCCAGTAGTCCCCAGGCGAACGGGGCCAACGTCCTGACTTTC

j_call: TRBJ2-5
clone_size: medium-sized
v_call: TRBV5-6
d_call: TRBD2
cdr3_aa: CASSFLAGEETQYF
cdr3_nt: TGTGCCAGCAGCTTCCTAGCGGGGGAGGAGACCCAGTACTTC

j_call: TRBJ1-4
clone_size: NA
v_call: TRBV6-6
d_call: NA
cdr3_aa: CASKPATDHNEKLFF
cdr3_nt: TGTGCCAGCAAACCCGCGACGGACCATAATGAAAAACTGTTTTTT

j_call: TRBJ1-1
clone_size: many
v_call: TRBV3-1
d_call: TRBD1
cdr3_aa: CASSFDRGSDTEAFF
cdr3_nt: TGTGCCAGCAGTTTCGACAGGGGGTCGGACACTGAAGCTTTCTTT

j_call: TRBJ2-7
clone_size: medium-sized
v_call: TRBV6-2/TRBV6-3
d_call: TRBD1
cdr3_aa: CASTRTGVYEQYF
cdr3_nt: TGTGCCAGCACCAGGACAGGGGTCTACGAGCAGTACTTC

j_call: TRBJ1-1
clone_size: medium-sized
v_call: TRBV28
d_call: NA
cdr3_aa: CASSLWRGPGSTEAFF
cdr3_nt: TGTGCCAGCAGTTTATGGAGGGGTCCAGGGTCCACTGAAGCTTTCTTT

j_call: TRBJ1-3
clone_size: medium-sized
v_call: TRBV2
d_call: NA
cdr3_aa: CASSDRVSGNTIYF
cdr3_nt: TGTGCCAGCAGTGACAGGGTCTCTGGAAACACCATATATTTT

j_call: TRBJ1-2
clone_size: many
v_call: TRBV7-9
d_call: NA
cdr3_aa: CASSSQTPGRFFYGYTF
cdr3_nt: TGTGCCAGCAGCTCGCAAACCCCGGGACGATTTTTCTATGGCTACACCTTC

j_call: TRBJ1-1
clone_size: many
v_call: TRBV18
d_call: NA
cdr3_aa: CASSPGARNTEAFF
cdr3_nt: TGTGCCAGCTCACCGGGGGCGCGGAACACTGAAGCTTTCTTT

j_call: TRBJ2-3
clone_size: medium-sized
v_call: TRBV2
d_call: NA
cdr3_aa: CASEGIDTQYF
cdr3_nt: TGTGCCAGTGAGGGGATAGATACGCAGTATTTT

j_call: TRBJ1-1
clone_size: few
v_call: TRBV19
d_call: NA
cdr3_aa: CASSPRDGYLNTEAFF
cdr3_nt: TGTGCCAGTAGTCCGAGGGACGGCTATCTGAACACTGAAGCTTTCTTT

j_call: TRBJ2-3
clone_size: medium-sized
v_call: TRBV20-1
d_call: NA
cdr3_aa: CSAGSVEASDTQYF
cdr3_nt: TGCAGTGCTGGCAGTGTCGAGGCCTCAGATACGCAGTATTTT

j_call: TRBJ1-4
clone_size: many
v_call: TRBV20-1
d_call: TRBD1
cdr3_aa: CSAAGQGARVNEKLFF
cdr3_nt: TGCAGTGCTGCCGGACAGGGGGCGCGGGTGAATGAAAAACTGTTTTTT

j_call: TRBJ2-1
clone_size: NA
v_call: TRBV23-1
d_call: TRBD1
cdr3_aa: CASSQKGQSYNEQFF
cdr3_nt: TGCGCCAGCAGCCAAAAGGGACAGTCTTACAATGAGCAGTTCTTC

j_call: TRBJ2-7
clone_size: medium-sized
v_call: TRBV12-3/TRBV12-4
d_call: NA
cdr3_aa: CASSLARASGSYEQYF
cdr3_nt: TGTGCCAGCAGTTTAGCTCGAGCCTCAGGTTCCTACGAGCAGTACTTC

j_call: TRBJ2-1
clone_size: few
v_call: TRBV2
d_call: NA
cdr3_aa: CASSESVQVYNEQFF
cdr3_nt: TGTGCCAGCAGTGAATCGGTACAAGTCTACAATGAGCAGTTCTTC

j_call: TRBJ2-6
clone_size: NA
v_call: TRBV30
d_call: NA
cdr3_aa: CAWSSLRGIGANVLTF
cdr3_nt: TGTGCCTGGAGTTCTCTCCGGGGGATCGGGGCCAACGTCCTGACTTTC

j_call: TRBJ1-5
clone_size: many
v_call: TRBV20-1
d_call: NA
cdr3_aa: CSASTPEGYQPQHF
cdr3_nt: TGCAGTGCTAGTACCCCGGAGGGGTATCAGCCCCAGCATTTT